This T cell receptor (beta chain) was obtained from a study of blood T cell repertoires in COVID-19. Whole-study context: From T cells, B-cell-depleted T cells, or PBMCs came the material, which was cDNA or gDNA.

Trimming cost V 7 bases and J 7 bases, with 14 bases left between them. The CDR3 extends over 12 amino acids. Per the germline V gene, CDR1 is MNHEY and CDR2 is SMNVEV (reference sequence). Some clones are missing from TCRdb's copy, which holds only in-frame ones; the method was immunoSEQ multiplex PCR. Among about 29,000 clones listed, about nine tenths were seen once. This sequence was found in a human donor in a cohort sampled during active COVID-19. The specimen sequenced was peripheral blood. The chain uses TRBV27 and TRBJ2-7; possibly TRBD2 for D (6 bases). The CDR3 DNA reads TGTGCCAGCAAAGAGGCGGGAAGGGAGCAGTACTTC. Translated, it gives CASKEAGREQYF.